This T cell receptor beta chain originates from a study of T-cell memory formation after mild COVID-19. Study-wide results and caveats: The second-wave clones peaking on day 37 were not confirmed as SARS-CoV-2-specific. From day 15 to 85, contracting clones were balanced between CD4 and CD8, whereas later expanders leaned toward CD4+.

The CDR3 sequence is 16 residues long. Germline V gene data show CDR1 as DFQATT and CDR2 as SNEGSKA (reference sequence). Trimming left V 3 bases short and J 0 bases short, with 14 bases between. On this clonotype itself: Its target is unknown.

TCRdb re-called the 5' RACE reads with MiXCR, one entry per CDR3 protein. The sample includes 450,000 to 650,000 distinct CDR3 sequences, about a sixth of them seen just once. Sequenced material: PBMCs or a T cell subset sorted from them (not recorded which). The chain links TRBV20-1 to TRBJ1-4; perhaps TRBD1 as D (5 bases). The clonotype was recovered from an adult woman who had mild COVID-19 (a few samples of this study predate the infection). Cell type and time point are not known. DNA of the CDR3: TGCAGTGCTAGGACGGGGCGCGGGTCAACTAATGAAAAACTGTTTTTT. This codes for CSARTGRGSTNEKLFF.